This paragraph covers one TCR beta chain sequence. Its recognized antigen is unknown. The final CDR3 position lacks the conserved phenylalanine or tryptophan, pointing to a likely read error. Because the CDR3's place on the DNA is in doubt, the DNA is left out and the CDR3 is given as listed by TCRdb. This specimen belongs to a study of cytomegalovirus exposure and HLA in healthy donors (TCRdb year 2017). With regard to the full study: An earlier analysis of fewer than 750 of the donors reported over 250 Gb of sequence data and roughly 120 million unique TCR beta sequences obtained from 180 million or so T cells. An early release covering some 640 HLA-typed donors comprised about 310 gigabases of sequencing data and around 86 million unique TCR sequences. Of the roughly 400 genotyped donors, over 65% fell in the genetic ancestry cluster associated with self-reported Caucasian donors. The study aimed to test whether cataloging public T cell receptors could reveal signatures of past pathogen exposure. Using immunosequencing, the study profiled T cell repertoires from fewer than 850 subjects and related those repertoires to cytomegalovirus serostatus. A separate validation cohort of over 95 different subjects was used in addition to the 666-subject first cohort. To predict cytomegalovirus infection status, the study combined high-throughput TCR immunosequencing, statistical association of individual TCRs with disease status, and machine learning. In a later analysis, previously published TCR beta repertoires from 666 donors were re-analyzed and high-resolution HLA genotyping was added so that TCR occurrence patterns could be studied. In the later analysis, no new phenotypic data were used to find candidate immune exposures; instead, reliance was placed on TCR beta sequences and their occurrence across donors. An earlier analysis of fewer than 750 of the donors used high-throughput TCR beta sequencing to judge whether each TCR beta V gene segment behaved as functional or pseudogenic. Donor age, sex, ethnicity and CMV serostatus were compiled together with the repertoire data. A later genetic analysis used genome-wide SNP genotypes for about 65% of the 666 donors, treating that subset as a discovery cohort. All discovery cohort repertoires had been generated on a single sequencing platform. Both class I and class II loci were covered by HLA typing, at four-digit resolution. Typing coverage differed by locus: A, B, C, DRB1 and DQB1 were typed in about 620-640 donors, DQA1 in 522, DPA1 in 600 to 610, and DPB1 in 450 to 480. Roughly five DR-DQ haplotypes were treated as single units for association and clustering because of strong linkage in the cohort. On average, 235,054 unique TCR beta nucleotide sequences were sequenced per donor among several hundred genotyped donors of the cohort, with roughly 18% of those sequences being non-productive.

The receptor library was made with the immunoSEQ multiplex PCR assay. For the multiplex PCR, a mixture combining 60 forward primers for TCR Vbeta segments and 13 reverse primers for TCR Jbeta segments was used. Amplification of the CDR3 region of rearranged TCR beta genes was performed with a multiplex PCR assay on genomic DNA. Amplified TCR beta libraries were sequenced as 87-base-pair reads on the Illumina HiSeq System. The authors' pipeline ran thus. Across the 670 or so repertoires, a later analysis counted roughly 84 million unique TCR beta chains, 9.5 million to 12 million of which were shared by at least two donors. Raw reads were error-corrected and collapsed into unique sequences with a nearest-neighbor algorithm that merged closely related sequences to remove PCR and sequencing errors. Alignment of CDR3 sequences to IMGT reference sequences was used to assign V, D and J gene segments. Each retained sequence needed at least a six-nucleotide match to both a V gene segment and a J gene segment. A rearrangement counted as productive if the CDR3 had no stop codons and remained in frame with V and J, and every other rearrangement counted as non-productive. CDR3 was defined by IMGT convention, running from the second conserved V-encoded cysteine to the conserved J-encoded phenylalanine. The earlier analysis of a few hundred of the donors excluded sequences that lacked an unambiguous match to a single V gene segment. An earlier analysis of 450 to 650 of the donors called V segments functional above 56.7% productive rearrangements and segregating when the between-donor standard deviation exceeded 5%. To diagnose cytomegalovirus status from the catalog of TCR beta chain sequences, a statistical classification framework was built. V and J gene assignment, in a later analysis, came from comparing TCR nucleotide sequences with IMGT/GENE-DB human TR gene sequences. A later analysis assigned CDR3 sequences and most-parsimonious VDJ recombination scenarios with the TCRdist pipeline. In a later analysis, each TCR beta chain was defined by its CDR3 amino acid sequence together with its V-gene family, and reads without a unique V-gene family were excluded. In a later analysis, 500 to 650 highly shared, low-generation-probability nucleotide sequences were removed to address suspected cross-contamination and a sequencing artifact. A later analysis calculated a clonal expansion index for each public chain from normalized within-repertoire ranks of inferred template counts. In a later analysis, generation probabilities were computed using a VDJ recombination model fitted to out-of-frame rearrangements, and the results were checked against IGoR. Hypergeometric tests were used in a later analysis to score TCR-TCR, TCR-HLA and TCR-CMV co-occurrence, with a repertoire-size bias correction applied to the TCR pairs. To estimate false discovery rates, a later analysis permuted the HLA or CMV assignments 20 times. In a later analysis, co-occurring TCRs were grouped with DBSCAN, and TCRdist sequence similarity was added when clustering was performed within HLA-allele-positive subsets. For co-occurrence clustering, repertoires with fewer than 30,000 or more than 120,000 public chains were excluded, along with four or five repertoires with anomalous nucleotide sharing. TCRdb limited this immuneACCESS table to in-frame rearrangements with V and J called. A share of clones is missing; checked studies link under half to unresolved V genes, and the rest is unexplained. For V, J and clone size, that table is used; D and trimming come from the DNA. In all, the sample holds some 57,000 clones, and approximately 63% of those were seen once. The top ten clones comprise roughly 19% of the sample.

The cohort was made up of roughly 670 healthy bone marrow donors. At the time of sampling, all cohort members were nominally healthy, though unrecorded immune exposures were likely present. The donor was CMV seropositive and belonged to the group of 250 to 300 seropositive cohort members. Every donor gave a peripheral blood sample, and the peripheral blood mononuclear cells from that sample were used for TCR beta sequencing. The Qiagen DNeasy Blood Extraction Kit was used to extract genomic DNA from the blood cell samples. Results and caveats for the whole study, not just this receptor: Because some donors lacked HLA typing at each locus, the association tests relied only on the typed subset. A further reported finding was that TCR beta sequences accurately predicted the HLA-A and HLA-B alleles for most subjects in the first cohort. For the cohort, immune exposure information was limited to CMV serostatus. Because counts were too low, approximately 15 rarely observed V segments, including chromosome 9 orphons, were excluded from the earlier analysis of several hundred of the donors. Some IMGT-functional V segments, including TRBV6-2 and TRBV6-3, could not be distinguished by the 87-base-pair reads and were therefore excluded. While some public TCRs were present in many individuals, most TCR sequences turned up only very rarely across donors. A later analysis reported that several top co-occurrence clusters appeared linked to parvovirus B19, influenza, CMV and Epstein-Barr virus. In the study, 150 to 200 TCR beta chains were listed as associated with cytomegalovirus. Three of the identified cytomegalovirus-associated TCR beta chains were confirmed in vitro to be specific for cytomegalovirus antigens. A later genetic analysis reported fewer N-insertions in productive TCRs among donors in an Asian-associated ancestry cluster than the roughly 650-donor mean. A later analysis found that TCR association rates varied across HLA loci, with DRB1 alleles showing the most associated TCRs and HLA-C alleles the fewest. In a later analysis, most CMV-associated TCR beta chains were found to appear HLA-restricted, with HLA associations seemingly driven largely by CMV exposure. Correlated functional status among segregating V segments might reflect linkage disequilibrium, but an unknown experimental factor could not be ruled out. A later analysis found that HLA-associated TCR beta chains were more clonally expanded and had lower generation probabilities than equally common non-associated chains. In a later genetic analysis, a missense DCLRE1C variant was associated with V-gene and J-gene trimming of TCR beta chains, and the association was replicated in an independent cohort. A group of highly shared sequence variants was considered likely to be a technical artifact of the sequencing pipeline. In this cohort, only TCR beta chains were sequenced, and detectable features were limited by the absence of alpha or paired-chain data. When HLA alleles, especially DR and DQ, strongly co-occurred, TCR associations were difficult to assign to individual alleles. An earlier analysis of roughly 570 of the donors showed that most TCR beta V segments appeared in productive rearrangements either about 87% or about 30% of the time, which broadly matched IMGT annotations. In a later analysis, 16,951 TCR beta sequences were associated with specific HLA alleles at a false discovery rate of 0.05. Cytomegalovirus status was reported to be diagnosed by the classifier with high specificity and sensitivity in both the original and validation cohorts. The authors suggested that the approach could potentially be generalized to other disease states and immunological phenotypes. Presence/absence analyses assumed roughly uniform sequencing depth across donors, an assumption that may not hold.

The germline V gene (reference sequence) provides CDR1 PRHDT and CDR2 FYEKMQ. The CDR3 region is 12 residues in length, termini included. The clonotype was recovered from an older woman in good health and CMV-seropositive. Input material: PBMCs. The chain couples TRBV13 to TRBJ1-2; the table's D call of TRBD1 was not tested on the DNA. The CDR3: CASSLNRMGQAL.